The 20 T cell receptor beta chains below come from one sample, sequenced in a study of CD8+CD57+ T cells in acquired aplastic anemia. Genomic DNA acted as the template from which TCR beta VDJ combination and CDR3 sequence profiling were carried out. Each CDR3 protein gets one entry after TCRdb re-called the reads with MiXCR. The data hold over 150,000 distinct CDR3 sequences, with roughly 50% observed a single time. Whoever was chosen for sequencing had shown CD8+CD57+ cell expansion by flow cytometry. Input material: sorted CD4+, CD8+, or CD8+CD57+ T cells (not recorded which) from PBMCs. The source of these receptors is a human donor with aplastic anemia.

The V gene is TRBV6-2 or TRBV6-3, the J gene TRBJ2-3; 9 bases map to TRBD2. Losses at the gene ends were 1 base for V and 8 bases for J; bases not matched to a gene: 1. Germline CDR1 and CDR2: MNHEY and SVGEGT. The CDR3 covers 13 residues. CDR3 DNA: TGTGCCAGCAGTTACTGGCGGGAGGGTACGCAGTATTTT. It codes for CASSYWREGTQYF.

This clonotype was recorded only once. The chain carries TRBV5-5 and TRBJ2-3; D is ambiguous. The CDR3 covers 13 residues. V lost 0 bases to trimming and J lost 4 bases, with 6 bases between them. Germline CDR1 and CDR2: SGHKS and YYEKEE (reference sequence). The CDR3 sequence: CASSLDRPDTQYF. Here the CDR3 DNA reads TGTGCCAGCAGCTTGGATCGTCCAGATACGCAGTATTTT.

This clonotype has at least ten counts. J is TRBJ2-5 and V is TRBV5-1; D unclear. Germline CDR1 reads SGHRS; CDR2 reads YFSETQ. The length of the CDR3 is 15 residues. V lost 0 bases, J lost 1 base, and 10 bases lay in between. CDR3 sequence (DNA): TGCGCCAGCAGCTTGGAGACGTCCCCCCAAGAGACCCAGTACTTC. Translating gives CASSLETSPQETQYF.

The genes are TRBV30 and TRBJ1-5, with 8 bases that match TRBD1. This CDR3 comprises 13 residues. Germline values: CDR1 GTSNPN, CDR2 SVGIG (reference sequence). V shed 3 bases and J 5 bases; nucleotides not matched to a gene: 3. The CDR3 DNA reads TGTGCCTGGAGAGGACAGGGTTATCAGCCCCAGCATTTT. It is translated as CAWRGQGYQPQHF.

The chain joins TRBV7-8 to TRBJ1-2; unclear D gene. Trimming removed 5 bases from V and 6 bases from J, with 22 bases in between. The germline gives CDR1 SGHVS, CDR2 FQNEAQ. The CDR3 sequence is 16 residues long. CDR3 coding DNA: TGTGCCAGCAGCCCGCTTTTTGGGGAACGAAACAATGGCTACACCTTC. Translated: CASSPLFGERNNGYTF.

This clonotype was observed at least ten times. V usage is TRBV15 and J usage is TRBJ2-2; the match to TRBD2 covers 7 bases. The CDR3 is 15 residues long. CDR1 is LNHNV, CDR2 YYDKDF, per germline (reference sequence). The V gene end was trimmed by 5 bases and the J gene end by 3 bases; junction bases not matched to a gene: 6. The CDR3 reads CATSERDVDTGELFF. The CDR3 DNA reads as TGTGCCACCAGCGAGCGGGATGTCGACACCGGGGAGCTGTTTTTT.

The genes are TRBV29-1 and TRBJ1-1; possible D gene TRBD1, 5 bases. The CDR3 runs 13 residues. The V gene's germline CDR1 is SQVTM and CDR2 ANQGSEA. The germline V and J ends were trimmed by 4 bases and 0 bases, with 9 bases remaining between them. CDR3 sequence: CSVAWTLNTEAFF. CDR3 nucleotide sequence: TGCAGCGTTGCGTGGACACTGAACACTGAAGCTTTCTTT.

V and J are TRBV10-1 and TRBJ1-3; D perhaps matches TRBD1 (6 bases). Germline values: CDR1 WNHNN, CDR2 SYGVQD (reference sequence). With 4 bases removed from V and 4 bases from J, the gap between germline ends came to 20 bases. CDR3 size: 17 residues. Written as DNA, the CDR3 is TGCGCCAGCAGTGGGAACAGGGATGAGCGGTACGGAAACACCATATATTTT. It encodes CASSGNRDERYGNTIYF.

There are many counts of this clonotype. The chain's CDR3 is CASSIAGTEAYEQYF. CDR3 bases: TGTGCCAGTAGTATAGCCGGGACGGAAGCCTACGAGCAGTACTTC. This chain connects TRBV19 to TRBJ2-7, with D perhaps assigned TRBD1 or TRBD2 (5 bases each). Germline V gives CDR1 LNHDA, CDR2 SQIVND (reference sequence). V lost 1 base and J lost 2, with 12 bases in between. The CDR3 length is 15 residues.

This clonotype has at least ten counts. This chain connects TRBV20-1 to TRBJ1-1; TRBD1 might be the D (6 bases). From germline, CDR1 is DFQATT and CDR2 SNEGSKA (reference sequence). Trimming removed 2 bases at V and 5 bases at J, with 18 bases between. The CDR3 runs 15 residues. The CDR3 loop reads CSARPRNGGATEAFF. The DNA for the CDR3 is TGCAGTGCTAGACCACGAAACGGGGGGGCTACTGAAGCTTTCTTT.

This clonotype came up many times. The rearrangement links TRBV2 to TRBJ1-4; 9 bases match TRBD1. The ends lost 3 bases at V and 9 bases at J; junction bases unmatched: 8. The CDR3 sequence is 15 residues long. CDR1 SNHLY and CDR2 FYNNEI come from the germline V gene. In nucleotides, the CDR3 is TGTGCCAGCAGTGACGGGGACAGGGCGCAACAAAAACTGTTTTTT. It yields the protein CASSDGDRAQQKLFF.

This clonotype was recorded at least ten times. V is TRBV6-6 and J is TRBJ2-5; D may be TRBD1 (5 bases). CDR1 is MNHNY and CDR2 is SVGAGI in the germline V gene (reference sequence). The ends were cut back, 5 bases at V and 5 bases at J, with 12 bases in the middle. The CDR3 extends over 13 amino acids. The CDR3 nucleotides read TGTGCCAGCAGTGGATCAGGGTCCGAGACCCAGTACTTC. This codes for CASSGSGSETQYF.

CDR3 in DNA: TGTGCCAGCAGCTTAGGTAGACTAGCGGGAGCAGATACGCAGTATTTT. Residues: CASSLGRLAGADTQYF. The chain recombines TRBV7-8 with TRBJ2-3; 12 bases agree with TRBD2. Looked up from germline, CDR1 is SGHVS and CDR2 is FQNEAQ. Trimming removed 1 base from V and 4 bases from J; junction bases left unmatched: 3. The CDR3 contains 16 residues.

The CDR3, as DNA: TGCGCCAGCAGTGATCGGGGACTAGCGGGACTCAATGAGCAGTTCTTC. It codes for CASSDRGLAGLNEQFF. The V call is TRBV10-2, the J call TRBJ2-1; 13 bases are a match to TRBD2. The CDR3 covers 16 residues. V shed 3 bases, J shed 6 bases, and the junction held 5 bases outside the gene matches. Germline V gene data show CDR1 as WSHSY and CDR2 as SAAADI.

The V and J genes are TRBV11-3 and TRBJ2-3; possible D gene TRBD2, 7 bases. Trimming took off 4 bases at V and 5 bases at J, with 16 bases between the two ends. The CDR3 runs to 15 residues. Germline values: CDR1 SGHNT, CDR2 YENEEA. The CDR3 loop reads CASSWGGADLDTQYF. The CDR3 coding sequence is TGTGCCAGCAGCTGGGGGGGGGCCGATTTAGATACGCAGTATTTT.

With respect to this clonotype: The conserved phenylalanine or tryptophan is not found at the CDR3 terminus, so this likely reflects a read error. The rearrangement links TRBV19 to TRBJ1-5; the D is unclear. The length of the CDR3 is 13 residues. The germline V gene has CDR1 LNHDA and CDR2 SQIVND (reference sequence). The CDR3 sequence: CACSKEVEQPQHI. CDR3 nucleotide sequence: TGTGCCTGTAGCAAGGAGGTCGAGCAGCCCCAGCATATT.

This clonotype has ten or more counts. This rearrangement joins TRBV3-1 to TRBJ1-1; D gene ambiguous. From germline, CDR1 is LGHDT and CDR2 YNNKEL (reference sequence). This CDR3 comprises 14 residues. V was trimmed by 4 bases and J by 1 base, leaving 10 bases between them. CDR3 nucleotides: TGTGCCAGCAGCCCCCGGGCCACGAACACTGAAGCTTTCTTT. Translated, it gives CASSPRATNTEAFF. Complete variable domain (other parts from reference TRBV3-1 and TRBJ1-1): DTAVSQTPKYLVTQMGNDKSIKCEQNLGHDTMYWYKQDSKKFLKIMFSYNNKELIINETVPNRFSPKSPDKAHLNLHINSLELGDSAVYFCASSPRATNTEAFFGQGTRLTVV.

This clonotype showed up many times. CDR3 residues: CASSLGARPDTQYF. The CDR3 DNA follows: TGCGCCAGCAGCTTGGGGGCGCGGCCGGATACGCAGTATTTT. V usage is TRBV5-1 and J usage is TRBJ2-3; no clear D. The V end lost 0 bases, the J end lost 6 bases, and 11 bases lay between the germline ends. The CDR3 length is 14 residues. Germline lookup yields CDR1 SGHRS and CDR2 YFSETQ.

This rearrangement joins TRBV2 to TRBJ1-1, with D unclear. The CDR3 covers 14 residues. Germline V gives CDR1 SNHLY, CDR2 FYNNEI. The V and J ends lost 3 bases and 2 bases respectively, with 10 bases between them. The CDR3 DNA reads as TGTGCCAGCAGTGACCCCCCGCTAAACACTGAAGCTTTCTTT. This gives the protein CASSDPPLNTEAFF. Looking up the rest from reference TRBV2 and TRBJ1-1 gives the full variable domain: EPEVTQTPSHQVTQMGQEVILRCVPISNHLYFYWYRQILGQKVEFLVSFYNNEISEKSEIFDDQFSVERPDGSNFTLKIRSTKLEDSAMYFCASSDPPLNTEAFFGQGTRLTVV.

V is TRBV3-1 and J is TRBJ2-5, with 9 bases lining up with TRBD1. The CDR3 is 15 residues long. V was clipped by 4 bases and J by 5 bases; unmatched bases: 8. CDR1 is LGHDT and CDR2 is YNNKEL in the germline V gene (reference sequence). CDR3 loop: CASSLRTGELETQYF. The CDR3 DNA is TGTGCCAGCAGCCTCCGGACAGGGGAGCTGGAGACCCAGTACTTC.